This entry lists 12 T cell receptor beta chains sequenced from one sample in a study of shared clonotypes between healthy human individuals. Generated by immunoSEQ multiplex PCR, the TCRdb table keeps only in-frame clones and is missing some. This table holds about half a million clones, more than 75% found once. Sequencing was performed on PBMCs. The origin of the receptors is a woman aged 40 to 50 in good health. Some clones in this sample may be carry-over from other donors' samples.

A single count supports this clone. This chain links TRBV5-6 with TRBJ2-3, with 7 positions matching TRBD1. Germline CDR1 and CDR2: SGHDT and YYEEEE. This CDR3 is 15 amino acids long. V gave up 1 base and J gave up 0 bases; unmatched junction bases: 2. The CDR3 region has the DNA TGTGCCAGCAGCTTGAGGGACAGCAGCACAGATACGCAGTATTTT. It is translated as CASSLRDSSTDTQYF.

The chain joins TRBV21-1 to TRBJ2-6; the DNA was not compared with TRBD1, the D call given in the table. TRBV21-1 is shown as a pseudogene. The CDR3 length is 14 residues. The DNA of the CDR3 is TGTGCCAGCAGCACCAAATCTGGGGCCAACGTCCTGACTTTC. Translating it yields CASSTKSGANVLTF.

CDR3 amino acids: CASSEGGGHEQYF. The CDR3, as DNA: TGCGCCAGCAGTGAGGGCGGCGGGCACGAGCAGTACTTC. V is TRBV10-1 and J is TRBJ2-7, with D tentatively TRBD2 (5 bases). The length of the CDR3 is 13 residues. Deletions cut 2 bases from V and 5 bases from J, with 10 bases between. Germline loops: CDR1 WNHNN, CDR2 SYGVQD (reference sequence).

The genes are TRBV28 and TRBJ2-1; 7 nucleotides align to TRBD2. CDR1 MDHEN and CDR2 SYDVKM come from the germline V gene. There are 16 residues in the CDR3. J gave up 2 bases and V 3 bases, and 7 bases lay outside the gene matches. The CDR3 is CASSFLGAGTYNEQFF. CDR3 in DNA: TGTGCCAGCAGTTTTTTGGGAGCGGGAACCTACAATGAGCAGTTCTTC.

V and J are TRBV10-3 and TRBJ2-7, with TRBD2 matching 13 bases. J gave up 0 bases and V 6 bases, and 14 bases lay outside the gene matches. Germline-derived CDR1 and CDR2 are ENHRY and SYGVKD. CDR3 size: 19 residues. CDR3 amino acids: CAIRNPGLAGLEGSYEQYF. The CDR3 DNA sequence: TGTGCCATCAGGAATCCGGGACTAGCGGGATTAGAGGGCTCCTACGAGCAGTACTTC.

This clone was picked up a small number of times. This rearrangement joins TRBV25-1 to TRBJ2-5, with D perhaps TRBD2 (5 bases). The CDR3 consists of 16 residues. Trimming left V 1 base short and J 5 bases short, with 17 bases between. Germline CDR1 MGHDK, CDR2 SYGVNS. CDR3 sequence: CASSELSRAPDETQYF. CDR3 nucleotides: TGTGCCAGCAGTGAATTATCGAGGGCACCAGATGAGACCCAGTACTTC.

The V gene is TRBV6-5, the J gene TRBJ1-1; D unclear. CDR1 MNHEY and CDR2 SVGAGI come from the germline V gene. Trimming removed 0 bases at V and 5 bases at J, with 16 bases between. This CDR3 comprises 16 residues. Here the CDR3 reads CASSYSWRVGETEAFF. CDR3 in DNA: TGTGCCAGCAGTTACTCGTGGCGGGTTGGAGAGACTGAAGCTTTCTTT.

The V gene is TRBV4-2, the J gene TRBJ2-3; 7 positions match TRBD2. The CDR3 extends over 17 amino acids. Germline V CDR1 and CDR2: LGHNA, YNFKEQ. Trimming cost V 1 base and J 2 bases; bases outside gene matches: 9. The CDR3 region is CASSQVSPSGATDTQYF. DNA of the CDR3: TGTGCCAGCAGCCAAGTTTCGCCTAGCGGAGCCACAGATACGCAGTATTTT.

About this clone itself: A far larger clone differs by one base, so this is likely a read error. Here the CDR3 omits its conserved ending phenylalanine or tryptophan, so a read error is the likely source. The chain uses TRBV4-3 and TRBJ1-2; no firm D call. The CDR3 has 13 residues. Germline V gives CDR1 LGHNA, CDR2 YSLEER. V shed 6 bases and J shed 7 bases, with 15 bases lying between them. CDR3: CASSPRRESGYTL. CDR3 nucleotides: TGCGCCAGCAGTCCCCGTAGGGAGTCTGGCTACACCCTC.

The J gene is TRBJ1-1, the V gene TRBV18; D is undetermined. Germline CDR1 and CDR2: KGHSH and LQKENI. The CDR3 extends over 15 amino acids. With 0 bases removed from V and 0 bases from J, the gap between germline ends came to 8 bases. CDR3 in amino acids: CASSPPNGMNTEAFF. Here the CDR3 DNA reads TGTGCCAGCTCACCACCGAACGGGATGAACACTGAAGCTTTCTTT.

This clone showed up just a few times. The chain recombines TRBV5-4 with TRBJ1-3, with D perhaps TRBD1 (6 bases). V was cut by 4 bases and J by 3 bases, with 14 bases left in between. The CDR3 has 15 residues. CDR1 is SGHNT and CDR2 is YYREEE in the germline V gene (reference sequence). CDR3 DNA: TGTGCCAGCAGCAGCCAGGGGCTGGTTGGAAACACCATATATTTT. Protein sequence: CASSSQGLVGNTIYF.

Only one count was recorded for this clone. The chain carries TRBV27 and TRBJ1-2; D is perhaps TRBD1 (6 bases). V shed 4 bases and J shed 5 bases, with 11 bases lying between them. Germline V gene data show CDR1 as MNHEY and CDR2 as SMNVEV (reference sequence). The CDR3 spans 13 residues. The CDR3: CASSSLQGYGYTF. CDR3 DNA sequence: TGTGCCAGCAGTTCCCTACAGGGATATGGCTACACCTTC.